A single sample is the source of the 17 T cell receptor beta chains below, sequenced in a study of T cell changes during pregnancy in multiple sclerosis (dated by TCRdb to the late 2010s). The library was obtained by the immunoSEQ multiplex PCR assay. Imported from immuneACCESS, the table was reduced by TCRdb to in-frame sequences with V and J called. These copies leave out some clones; in studies compared against another copy, an unresolved V gene accounts for under half, and the cause of the remainder is not known. The sample table records approximately 30,000 clones; just over 90% of these occur just once. The top ten constitute about 10% of the sample. The sequences come from CD8+ T cells from peripheral blood mononuclear cells, collected before pregnancy. All receptors come from a female donor with multiple sclerosis, enrolled in a pregnancy study.

The genes are TRBV27 and TRBJ2-1, with D tentatively TRBD2 (7 bases). The germline V gene encodes CDR1 MNHEY and CDR2 SMNVEV (reference sequence). V was clipped by 3 bases and J by 5 bases, with 14 bases between them. This CDR3 has 15 amino acids. The CDR3 protein is CASSFGGRGHNEQFF. CDR3 in DNA: TGTGCCAGCAGTTTTGGGGGGCGGGGGCACAATGAGCAGTTCTTC.

This chain joins TRBV5-1 and TRBJ2-5, with 7 bases matching TRBD1. The CDR3 is 16 amino acids. After removal of 4 bases from V and 2 bases from J, the junction contained 11 bases not matched to a gene. Per the germline V gene, CDR1 is SGHRS and CDR2 is YFSETQ. The CDR3 sequence: CASSPEDRVGQETQYF. The CDR3, as DNA: TGCGCCAGCAGCCCCGAAGACAGGGTTGGGCAAGAGACCCAGTACTTC.

The gene calls are TRBV19 and TRBJ1-5; D possibly corresponds to TRBD1 (5 bases). The CDR3 is 15 amino acids. V was trimmed by 1 base and J by 0 bases, leaving 7 bases between them. Germline lookup yields CDR1 LNHDA and CDR2 SQIVND (reference sequence). CDR3 DNA sequence: TGTGCCAGTAGTATAGGACAGCTTAGCAATCAGCCCCAGCATTTT. Translated: CASSIGQLSNQPQHF. Full variable domain (outside the CDR3, taken from reference TRBV19 and TRBJ1-5): DGGITQSPKYLFRKEGQNVTLSCEQNLNHDAMYWYRQDPGQGLRLIYYSQIVNDFQKGDIAEGYSVSREKKESFPLTVTSAQKNPTAFYLCASSIGQLSNQPQHFGDGTRLSIL.

This clone was detected once. This chain links TRBV27 with TRBJ2-7, with a weak D call TRBD1 (8 bases). The V end lost 6 bases, the J end lost 7 bases, and 22 bases lay between the germline ends. The length of the CDR3 is 15 residues. Germline values: CDR1 MNHEY, CDR2 SMNVEV (reference sequence). The CDR3 DNA reads as TGTGCCAGCAGAATAACAGGGGGGGCAGGAGGGGAGCAGTACTTC. Its protein product is CASRITGGAGGEQYF.

This chain joins TRBV7-9 and TRBJ1-4; D gene uncertain. This CDR3 is 14 amino acids long. V shed 6 bases and J shed 6 bases, with 14 bases lying between them. Germline assignment: CDR1 SEHNR and CDR2 FQNEAQ (reference sequence). The CDR3 coding sequence is TGTGCCAGCAGGATTCCGGGGAGGGATGAAAAACTGTTTTTT. It codes for CASRIPGRDEKLFF.

The chain joins TRBV18 to TRBJ2-3, with 9 bases matching TRBD1. J was trimmed by 4 bases and V by 3 bases; bases with no gene match: 5. The germline gives CDR1 KGHSH, CDR2 LQKENI. CDR3 length: 15 residues. The CDR3 coding sequence is TGTGCCAGCTCACCTAAGGACAGGGGTCCAGATACGCAGTATTTT. Translating gives CASSPKDRGPDTQYF. The variable domain in full, with the rest retrieved from reference TRBV18 and TRBJ2-3, is NAGVMQNPRHLVRRRGQEARLRCSPMKGHSHVYWYRQLPEEGLKFMVYLQKENIIDESGMPKERFSAEFPKEGPSILRIQQVVRGDSAAYFCASSPKDRGPDTQYFGPGTRLTVL.

The chain is built from TRBV7-8 and TRBJ1-1; possibly TRBD1 for D (5 bases). This CDR3 contains 15 residues. V lost 2 bases and J 3 bases, leaving 13 bases between the germline ends. The germline V gene has CDR1 SGHVS and CDR2 FQNEAQ. Here the CDR3 reads CASSLTGGVDTEAFF. The CDR3 nucleotides read TGTGCCAGCAGCTTAACCGGGGGTGTCGACACTGAAGCTTTCTTT.

This sequence joins TRBV7-8 and TRBJ1-1; tentatively, D is TRBD1 (5 bases). V lost 0 bases, J lost 6 bases, and 5 bases lay in between. CDR3 length: 12 amino acids. Germline V gene lookup returns CDR1 SGHVS and CDR2 FQNEAQ. The CDR3 loop is CASSLARAEAFF. CDR3 coding DNA: TGTGCCAGCAGCTTAGCCAGGGCTGAAGCTTTCTTT. Combining the CDR3 with reference TRBV7-8 and TRBJ1-1 gives the whole variable domain GAGVSQSPRYKVAKRGQDVALRCDPISGHVSLFWYQQALGQGPEFLTYFQNEAQLDKSGLPSDRFFAERPEGSVSTLKIQRTQQEDSAVYLCASSLARAEAFFGQGTRLTVV.

V and J are TRBV4-3 and TRBJ2-7, with 9 positions matching TRBD2. The J segment lost 4 bases and the V segment lost 5 bases, leaving 15 bases of the junction unmatched. The CDR3 is made up of 17 amino acids. Germline CDR1 reads LGHNA; CDR2 reads YSLEER. The CDR3 here is CASSTLRHERGAYEQYF. For the CDR3, the DNA is TGCGCCAGCAGCACTCTTCGGCACGAGCGGGGGGCTTACGAGCAGTACTTC.

V usage is TRBV27 and J usage is TRBJ2-1, with 13 bases identical to TRBD2. The CDR3 loop spans 13 amino acids. V trimming: 7 bases; J trimming: 7 bases; junction bases outside the gene matches: 1. Germline-derived CDR1 and CDR2 are MNHEY and SMNVEV (reference sequence). CDR3 coding DNA: TGTGCCAGCATGACTAGCGGGGGGAATGAGCAGTTCTTC. The encoded protein is CASMTSGGNEQFF.

V and J are TRBV19 and TRBJ2-5, with D perhaps matching TRBD1 (6 bases). Germline V gene sequence: CDR1 LNHDA, CDR2 SQIVND (reference sequence). The CDR3 is 15 residues long. V dropped 3 bases and J dropped 1 base, with 12 bases sitting between them. The CDR3 reads CASSIYQGGQETQYF. Here the CDR3 DNA reads TGTGCCAGTAGTATCTATCAAGGGGGCCAAGAGACCCAGTACTTC. The full variable domain, completed using reference TRBV19 and TRBJ2-5, is DGGITQSPKYLFRKEGQNVTLSCEQNLNHDAMYWYRQDPGQGLRLIYYSQIVNDFQKGDIAEGYSVSREKKESFPLTVTSAQKNPTAFYLCASSIYQGGQETQYFGPGTRLLVL.

The chain joins TRBV6-6 to TRBJ1-3; maybe TRBD1 (5 bases). V was clipped by 1 base and J by 1 base, with 8 bases between them. Per germline, CDR1 MNHNY and CDR2 SVGAGI (reference sequence). The CDR3 sequence is 15 residues long. CDR3 coding DNA: TGTGCCAGCAGTTACTGGGCAGGGTCTGGAAACACCATATATTTT. It yields the protein CASSYWAGSGNTIYF.

The rearrangement links TRBV5-6 to TRBJ1-2, with D unresolved. Germline CDR1 is SGHDT and CDR2 is YYEEEE. Trimming cost V 5 bases and J 3 bases, with 11 bases left between them. This CDR3 spans 13 amino acids. The CDR3 is CASRGSSDYGYTF. The CDR3 nucleotides are TGTGCCAGCAGGGGCAGCTCGGACTATGGCTACACCTTC.

V usage is TRBV4-1 and J usage is TRBJ1-4; possibly TRBD1 for D (5 bases). From germline, CDR1 is MGHRA and CDR2 YSYEKL. The germline V and J ends were trimmed by 0 bases and 0 bases, with 14 bases remaining between them. The CDR3 runs 18 residues. For the CDR3, the DNA is TGCGCCAGCAGCCAAGAAGCCGGGGGGATTGCAACTAATGAAAAACTGTTTTTT. Translated, it gives CASSQEAGGIATNEKLFF.

The gene calls are TRBV27 and TRBJ2-1; no clear D. This CDR3 comprises 14 residues. The germline gives CDR1 MNHEY, CDR2 SMNVEV (reference sequence). Trimming pared 6 bases from V and 0 bases from J, leaving 9 bases between. CDR3 protein: CASRPFSSYNEQFF. Here the CDR3 DNA reads TGTGCCAGCAGGCCCTTTAGCTCCTACAATGAGCAGTTCTTC.

In this sample, this clone turned up once. The chain combines TRBV6-1 with TRBJ2-7; D possibly corresponds to TRBD1 (5 bases). V was shortened by 2 bases and J by 4 bases, with 21 bases between the two germline ends. The CDR3 spans 17 residues. CDR1 and CDR2 from the germline V gene are MNHNS and SASEGT. In DNA, the CDR3 is TGTGCCAGCAGTGAAAGGGGTTCCCATGAAGGTTTTTACGAGCAGTACTTC. This sequence encodes CASSERGSHEGFYEQYF.

V is TRBV2 and J is TRBJ2-7, with 12 bases identical to TRBD1. Germline V gives CDR1 SNHLY, CDR2 FYNNEI. The length of the CDR3 is 19 residues. Unmatched junction bases numbered 14, after V lost 0 bases and J lost 5 bases. The CDR3 reads CASSEAPGQGASSGDEQYF. For the CDR3, the DNA is TGTGCCAGCAGTGAAGCTCCGGGACAGGGGGCGAGTAGCGGGGACGAGCAGTACTTC.